This passage covers 21 T cell receptor beta chains from one sample sequenced in a study of blood T cell repertoires in COVID-19. Using immunoSEQ multiplex PCR, the repertoire was profiled, and TCRdb retains in-frame clones only, with some absent. The table shows 500,000 or so clones, with around 90% occurring only once. The sample consisted of PBMCs or T cells enriched from blood (not recorded which). The receptors were sampled from a woman in her late teens or twenties who had recovered from COVID-19.

This clone appeared a single time. The chain recombines TRBV12-5 with TRBJ2-6, with 7 bases aligning to TRBD1. V gave up 7 bases and J gave up 0 bases; unmatched junction bases: 15. CDR3 length: 19 residues. CDR1 is LGHNT and CDR2 is FRNRAP in the germline V gene. The CDR3 nucleotides read TGTGCTAGTGCCCTAAGGGAGCCGGGACAGTTCTCTGGGGCCAACGTCCTGACTTTC. This codes for CASALREPGQFSGANVLTF.

V gene TRBV10-1 combines with J gene TRBJ2-3, with D possibly TRBD2 on 7 matching bases. This CDR3 is built from 14 residues. Looked up from germline, CDR1 is WNHNN and CDR2 is SYGVQD (reference sequence). Deletions cut 6 bases from V and 3 bases from J, with 13 bases between. CDR3 region: CASRRGGRTDTQYF. CDR3 sequence (DNA): TGCGCCAGCAGAAGGGGGGGCCGGACAGATACGCAGTATTTT.

V is TRBV28 and J is TRBJ2-3; 9 bases are shared with TRBD1. The CDR3 contains 15 residues. V lost 8 bases, J lost 4 bases, and 10 bases stayed unmatched. Germline V gene sequence: CDR1 MDHEN, CDR2 SYDVKM. The CDR3 bases are TGTGCCAGCCGGCATCCGGGACAGGGAGCAGATACGCAGTATTTT. It codes for CASRHPGQGADTQYF.

There are a few counts of this clone. The V call is TRBV12-3 or TRBV12-4, the J call TRBJ1-4; TRBD1 agrees at 9 bases. The CDR3 totals 13 residues. The trim removed 3 bases at V and 8 bases at J, leaving 1 base unmatched. CDR3 protein: CASSLDRGEKLFF. CDR3 in DNA: TGTGCCAGCAGTTTGGACAGGGGAGAAAAACTGTTTTTT.

The chain couples TRBV27 to TRBJ2-7; TRBD2 is a possible D gene (7 bases). This CDR3 region has 16 residues. Germline CDR1 MNHEY, CDR2 SMNVEV (reference sequence). V was cut by 0 bases and J by 3 bases, with 15 bases left in between. The CDR3, as DNA: TGTGCCAGCAGTTTATCGGGGGGGGGAGGGGGCTACGAGCAGTACTTC. Protein: CASSLSGGGGGYEQYF.

The V gene is TRBV2, the J gene TRBJ1-1, with D possibly TRBD1 on 5 matching bases. Germline V gene lookup returns CDR1 SNHLY and CDR2 FYNNEI. This CDR3 is 14 amino acids long. The V and J ends lost 3 bases and 3 bases respectively, with 11 bases between them. The CDR3 coding sequence is TGTGCCAGCAGTGACAGGGAATCCTACACTGAAGCTTTCTTT. Amino acids: CASSDRESYTEAFF.

This clone has a handful of counts. The CDR3 is CASSFLAGVLYEQYF. The CDR3 bases are TGCGCCAGCAGCTTTTTAGCGGGGGTACTCTACGAGCAGTACTTC. This chain uses TRBV5-1 with TRBJ2-7, with 9 bases identical to TRBD2. Germline V lookup: CDR1 SGHRS, CDR2 YFSETQ. CDR3 length: 15 amino acids. With 2 bases clipped from V and 3 bases from J, the junction kept 6 bases outside the gene matches.

V and J are TRBV2 and TRBJ1-1, with TRBD1 matching 10 bases. In germline, CDR1 is SNHLY, CDR2 FYNNEI. V was clipped by 6 bases and J by 4 bases; unmatched bases: 5. The CDR3 runs to 14 residues. CDR3 residues: CASSGTGAITEAFF. The CDR3, as DNA: TGTGCCAGCAGCGGGACAGGGGCTATCACTGAAGCTTTCTTT.

This clone was picked up a small number of times. The chain employs TRBV3-1 (or the pseudogene TRBV3-2) and TRBJ2-7; TRBD2 matches 8 bases. Trimming cost V 2 bases and J 0 bases; bases outside gene matches: 6. The CDR3 runs 16 residues. CDR1 and CDR2 from the germline V gene are LGHDT and YNNKEL (reference sequence). The CDR3 is CASSQYTRGGSYEQYF. CDR3 bases: TGTGCCAGCAGCCAATATACACGGGGGGGCTCCTACGAGCAGTACTTC.

The chain has TRBV11-2 and TRBJ2-7; a weak D match, TRBD2 (7 bases). Germline V gives CDR1 SGHAT, CDR2 FQNNGV. This CDR3 contains 15 residues. Trimming shortened V by 0 bases and J by 4 bases, and 13 bases separated the two germline ends. DNA of the CDR3: TGTGCCAGCAGCTTAGAGAGGGGGGGCGTTTACGAGCAGTACTTC. As protein: CASSLERGGVYEQYF.

J is TRBJ1-5 and V is TRBV3-1 (or the pseudogene TRBV3-2); the match to TRBD1 covers 10 bases. Germline CDR1 LGHDT, CDR2 YNNKEL (reference sequence). Trimming took 2 bases from V and 2 from J; bases not matched to a gene: 6. The CDR3 has 17 residues. The CDR3 region is CASSQSRDRGGNQPQHF. Here the CDR3 DNA reads TGTGCCAGCAGCCAATCCCGGGACAGGGGCGGCAATCAGCCCCAGCATTTT.

V is TRBV3-1 (or the pseudogene TRBV3-2) and J is TRBJ1-2; the match to TRBD1 covers 7 bases. The trim removed 5 bases at V and 4 bases at J, leaving 10 bases unmatched. The CDR3 totals 15 residues. From germline, CDR1 is LGHDT and CDR2 YNNKEL (reference sequence). CDR3 sequence reads: CASSSRGAFTYGYTF. The DNA for the CDR3 is TGTGCCAGCAGCTCCAGGGGGGCGTTTACCTATGGCTACACCTTC.

This clone was seen only once. The chain combines TRBV28 with TRBJ1-1; D possibly corresponds to TRBD1 (5 bases). CDR1 is MDHEN and CDR2 is SYDVKM in the germline V gene. The V and J ends lost 9 bases and 6 bases respectively, with 26 bases between them. This CDR3 is built from 16 residues. CDR3 sequence (DNA): TGTGCCAGTAATTCCTTCGGGGGAAGTAAAAGCCCTGAAGCTTTCTTT. Protein: CASNSFGGSKSPEAFF.

A note on this clone: A read error may produce the germline difference seen at one junction end. Other DNA variants within this sample encode the same CDR3. The chain employs TRBV2 and TRBJ2-7; 8 nucleotides match TRBD1. CDR3 length: 19 residues. Germline CDR1 SNHLY, CDR2 FYNNEI. CDR3 sequence: CASSGSGQANNPTPYEQYF. The CDR3 nucleotides are TGTGCCAGTAGTGGATCGGGACAGGCTAATAATCCGACTCCCTACGAGCAGTACTTC.

The V call is TRBV12-3 or TRBV12-4, the J call TRBJ1-1, with D hard to call. The CDR3 runs to 12 residues. V was cut by 3 bases and J by 5 bases, with 7 bases left in between. The DNA of the CDR3 is TGTGCCAGCAGTTTCGCGGGGACTGAAGCTTTCTTT. Its translation is CASSFAGTEAFF.

In DNA, the CDR3 is TGTGCCAGTAGTCCGGACAGCCTGAACACTGAAGCTTTCTTT. It translates to CASSPDSLNTEAFF. V gene TRBV19 combines with J gene TRBJ1-1; D perhaps matches TRBD1 (6 bases). The germline CDR1 and CDR2 sequences are LNHDA and SQIVND (reference sequence). The V gene lost 5 bases and the J gene lost 0 bases, with 10 bases spanning the gap. The CDR3 extends over 14 amino acids.

The chain combines TRBV5-1 with TRBJ2-1; possible D gene TRBD1, 6 bases. Trimming shortened V by 4 bases and J by 6 bases, and 11 bases separated the two germline ends. This CDR3 has 13 residues. Germline V gene sequence: CDR1 SGHRS, CDR2 YFSETQ. The CDR3 nucleotides are TGCGCCAGCAGCGATCTACAGGGCAATGAGCAGTTCTTC. It codes for CASSDLQGNEQFF.

The chain joins TRBV12-5 to TRBJ1-2; D may be TRBD1 (5 bases). Germline V gives CDR1 LGHNT, CDR2 FRNRAP. This CDR3 is 17 amino acids long. V dropped 4 bases and J dropped 2 bases, with 20 bases sitting between them. The CDR3 DNA is TGTGCTAGTGGTTCCCGAAGTATGGGCGGGGGAAACTATGGCTACACCTTC. This encodes CASGSRSMGGGNYGYTF. Based on the CDR3 plus reference TRBV12-5 and TRBJ1-2, the full variable domain is DARVTQTPRHKVTEMGQEVTMRCQPILGHNTVFWYRQTMMQGLELLAYFRNRAPLDDSGMPKDRFSAEMPDATLATLKIQPSEPRDSAVYFCASGSRSMGGGNYGYTFGSGTRLTVV.

The chain links TRBV6-5 to TRBJ1-2, with TRBD1 matching over 7 bases. There are 14 residues in the CDR3. Germline V lookup: CDR1 MNHEY, CDR2 SVGAGI. Trimming cost V 6 bases and J 4 bases; bases outside gene matches: 8. The CDR3 reads CASSQGQGGYGYTF. The CDR3 region has the DNA TGTGCCAGCAGCCAGGGGCAGGGGGGCTATGGCTACACCTTC.

This chain connects TRBV24-1 to TRBJ2-1; TRBD2 agrees at 11 bases. The CDR3 is 20 residues long. V dropped 3 bases and J dropped 4; count of bases not matched to a gene: 16. Germline V CDR1 and CDR2: KGHDR, SFDVKD. The CDR3 coding sequence is TGTGCCACCAGTGATAGGTCCGTAGGTAGCGGGGGGGCAGAGTACAATGAGCAGTTCTTC. Protein product: CATSDRSVGSGGAEYNEQFF.

This rearrangement joins TRBV30 to TRBJ1-5, with D maybe TRBD1 (6 bases). The CDR3 is made up of 14 amino acids. Germline V gene data show CDR1 as GTSNPN and CDR2 as SVGIG (reference sequence). V was trimmed by 2 bases and J by 6 bases, leaving 14 bases between them. CDR3 sequence reads: CAWSSDSWVQPQHF. CDR3 bases: TGTGCCTGGAGTTCGGACAGTTGGGTTCAGCCCCAGCATTTT.